This TCR beta chain appears in the sequencing data of a study of OX40 agonist ivuxolimab in advanced cancers. Study at large: Given to patients was ivuxolimab, an agonistic anti-OX40 (CD134) antibody. Averaging roughly 60 years in age, with a range of 23 to 79, the cohort was 82.7% male. Those treated in dose escalation had hepatocellular carcinoma, melanoma, renal cell cancer or head and neck cancer. Study-wide findings and caveats: In CD8+ T cells, expanded clones were on average more numerous than in CD4+.

Comment on this clone: Its specificity is unknown.

Sequencing was performed with immunoSEQ multiplex PCR; in TCRdb, only in-frame clones are kept and a portion is missing. The repertoire holds approximately 33,000 clones, with roughly 90% as singletons. Germline CDR1 is MDHEN and CDR2 is SYDVKM. The CDR3 sequence is 13 residues long. The chain is built from TRBV28 and TRBJ2-2; 9 bases fit TRBD2. The sequences come from CD4+ or CD8+ T cells sorted from blood, collected in a trial of the OX40 agonist ivuxolimab. The clonotype comes from an adult with an advanced solid tumor such as melanoma, head and neck, liver or kidney cancer. Here the CDR3 reads CTTGTSPTGELFF. The CDR3 nucleotides read TGTACCACAGGGACTAGCCCCACCGGGGAGCTGTTTTTT.